The rows below give T cell receptor beta chains drawn from one sample of a study of graft-versus-host responses after intestinal transplantation. The assay was immunoSEQ multiplex PCR, and TCRdb's table has in-frame clones only and misses some. Altogether some 100,000 clones are present, approximately 90% being singletons, with the ten largest covering around 6%. These TCRs are of unknown antigen specificity. Sequenced material: unstimulated CD8+ T cells sorted from spleen or lymph node cells, taken before intestinal transplant. The receptor source for this set is a human donor who received an intestinal transplant. CDR3s include the opening cysteine and the closing phenylalanine or tryptophan.

j_call	cdr3_length	v_call	cdr3_aa
TRBJ2-2	15	TRBV5-4	CASSPGQGDTGELFF
TRBJ1-1	10	TRBV20-1	CRVRGHEAFF
TRBJ2-1	13	TRBV6-5	CASSTPGLNEQFF
TRBJ2-7	15	TRBV11-2	CASSPPRDRSEEQYF
TRBJ2-3	15	TRBV19	CASSILAGGTDTQYF
TRBJ2-7	13	TRBV5-1	CASSLSVVYEQYF
TRBJ2-3	14	TRBV7-2	CASSLAGGQDTQYF
TRBJ2-7	13	TRBV4-1	CASSHGFGGEQYF
TRBJ1-1	13	TRBV30	CAWSYDGNTEAFF
TRBJ2-2	11	TRBV20-1	CSAIFGWELFF
TRBJ2-5	20	TRBV7-6	CASSFNGQGLPVFAKETQYF
TRBJ2-7	13	TRBV7-3	CASSFGGGYEQYF
TRBJ1-1	14	TRBV6-5	CASSYSDGDTEAFF
TRBJ1-2	15	TRBV10-3	CAISPRDRAEGGYTF
TRBJ1-2	14	TRBV29-1	CSVDLGASSYGYTF
TRBJ2-7	15	TRBV11-2	CASSLGHGGAHEQYF
TRBJ2-7	15	TRBV10-3	CAISDPTSGVYEQYF
TRBJ1-1	15	TRBV4-1	CASSQWTGMNTEAFF
TRBJ2-5	14	TRBV9	CASSVAGGTETQYF
TRBJ1-5	14	TRBV30	CAWSLGIGNQPQHF
TRBJ1-1	13	TRBV5-1	CASSWDGNTEAFF
TRBJ1-5	19	TRBV18	CASSQLPGQGHPSNQPQHF
TRBJ2-1	14	TRBV9	CASSLSGSLDEQFF
TRBJ2-5	16	TRBV6-5	CASSYGDQPSQETQYF
TRBJ1-1	14	TRBV4-1	CASSQGGGVTEAFF
TRBJ1-2	14	TRBV5-4	CASSSRASDYGYTF
TRBJ2-7	14	TRBV6-5	CASSPGLAEYEQYF
TRBJ2-7	14	TRBV11-2	CASSSDFISYEQYF
TRBJ2-1	15	TRBV19	CASKDYLAGRNEQFF
TRBJ2-2	17	TRBV4-1	CASSDGRRLGNTGELFF
TRBJ2-7	14	TRBV5-4	CASSNTGWGYEQYF
TRBJ2-3	15	TRBV7-5	CVRSLVDSGTDTQYF
TRBJ1-5	15	TRBV6-5	CASRNRDIPNQPQHF
TRBJ2-2	12	TRBV13	CASSLGTGELFF
TRBJ1-3	15	TRBV4-1	CASSQQGDSGNTIYF
TRBJ2-1	15	TRBV14	CASSQDQNEINEQFF
TRBJ2-3	16	TRBV27	CASGPGGELSTDTQYF
TRBJ2-5	14	TRBV5-1	CASSLGQGRETQYF
TRBJ1-1	15	TRBV5-1	CASSPTQGANTEAFF
TRBJ2-7	12	TRBV5-6	CASSLVVDEQYF
TRBJ2-1	16	TRBV9	CASSANPGLDYNEQFF
TRBJ1-1	14	TRBV6-5	CASSYGQDFTEAFF
TRBJ2-5	16	TRBV13	CASSLEASGNQETQYF
TRBJ1-5	15	TRBV6-1	CASSEGWRGNQPQHF
TRBJ1-2	15	TRBV9	CASSVWDTTHYGYTF
TRBJ2-1	17	TRBV9	CASSVGSEREGFNEQFF
TRBJ2-1	15	TRBV6-9	CASSLTDPFYNEQFF
TRBJ2-3	13	TRBV7-2	CASSFGEADTQYF
TRBJ2-1	11	TRBV5-1	CASSFGVEQFF
TRBJ2-3	15	TRBV29-1	CSVDPSGDPTDTQYF
TRBJ2-3	16	TRBV27	CASSLAHTGFTDTQYF
TRBJ1-1	11	TRBV27	CASSLGAEAFF
TRBJ2-1	13	TRBV7-2	CASSALQGNEQFF
TRBJ2-5	16	TRBV29-1	CSVEARERGEWETQYF
TRBJ2-7	15	TRBV28	CASSSTDPPSYEQYF